Shown below are 13 T cell receptor beta chains from a single sample sequenced in a study of control samples from healthy donors and cancer patients. Method: immunoSEQ multiplex PCR; TCRdb's copy keeps in-frame clones and lacks some. The sample lists more than 75,000 clones; 70% to 90% were seen once. Sequenced input: PBMCs. Receptors were obtained from a woman aged 55-69 years with head and neck cancer.

This chain uses TRBV18 with TRBJ1-4; TRBD1 agrees at 7 bases. V lost 6 bases and J lost 5; bases outside the gene matches: 3. The germline V gene has CDR1 KGHSH and CDR2 LQKENI. The CDR3 spans 13 residues. As DNA, the CDR3 is TGTGCCAGCTCGACGACAGGGAATGAAAAACTGTTTTTT. Translation: CASSTTGNEKLFF.

This chain links TRBV7-8 with TRBJ2-1, with TRBD1 identical over 8 bases. J lost 5 bases, V lost 2 bases, and 8 bases had no gene match. Germline CDR1 SGHVS, CDR2 FQNEAQ. The CDR3 has 16 residues. CDR3 residues: CASSLSRYRGDNEQFF. In DNA, the CDR3 is TGTGCCAGCAGCTTATCCCGGTACAGGGGGGACAATGAGCAGTTCTTC.

The V call is TRBV7-2, the J call TRBJ2-1, with TRBD1 matching over 7 bases. Germline CDR1 reads SGHTA; CDR2 reads FQGNSA. The J segment lost 3 bases and the V segment lost 3 bases, leaving 8 bases of the junction unmatched. This CDR3 has 16 residues. The CDR3 protein is CASSFTGVVNYNEQFF. As DNA, the CDR3 is TGTGCCAGCAGCTTTACAGGGGTGGTCAACTACAATGAGCAGTTCTTC.

The chain recombines TRBV7-9 with TRBJ2-5; D tentatively fits TRBD1 or TRBD2 (7 bases each). The CDR3 spans 16 residues. The germline CDR1 and CDR2 sequences are SEHNR and FQNEAQ (reference sequence). V lost 5 bases to trimming and J lost 1 base, with 17 bases between them. CDR3 residues: CASSPGGQSPQETQYF. As DNA, the CDR3 is TGTGCCAGCAGCCCGGGGGGACAGAGCCCCCAAGAGACCCAGTACTTC.

The chain employs TRBV6-5 and TRBJ2-5; TRBD1 matches at 7 bases. Germline lookup yields CDR1 MNHEY and CDR2 SVGAGI. This CDR3 region has 15 residues. V was pared by 6 bases and J by 3 bases, with 10 bases of the junction left unmatched. CDR3 bases: TGTGCCAGCAGCACCGGGACAGCGGACAAAGAGACCCAGTACTTC. Protein sequence: CASSTGTADKETQYF.

V usage is TRBV25-1 and J usage is TRBJ2-2; D is possibly TRBD2 (6 bases). Germline values: CDR1 MGHDK, CDR2 SYGVNS. The CDR3 contains 15 residues. The V gene lost 3 bases and the J gene lost 6 bases, with 14 bases spanning the gap. Here the CDR3 DNA reads TGTGCCAGCAGTGACCCCCGGAGGGTTTCCGGGGAGCTGTTTTTT. It yields the protein CASSDPRRVSGELFF.

The chain has TRBV5-4 and TRBJ2-7, with TRBD1 matching over 11 bases. The CDR3 has 15 amino acids. Trimming cost V 3 bases and J 2 bases; bases outside gene matches: 4. Germline-derived CDR1 and CDR2 are SGHNT and YYREEE (reference sequence). The CDR3 region is CASSWGQGGTYEQYF. The CDR3 DNA sequence: TGTGCCAGCAGCTGGGGACAGGGGGGGACCTACGAGCAGTACTTC.

The chain employs TRBV6-1 and TRBJ1-4, with D possibly matching TRBD1 (5 bases). The CDR3 runs to 16 residues. Trimming took 3 bases from V and 6 from J, leaving 17 bases between them. In germline, CDR1 is MNHNS, CDR2 SASEGT. Written as DNA, the CDR3 is TGTGCCAGCAGTGACCGTCTAGGTAGGGGAGATGAAAAACTGTTTTTT. Its protein is CASSDRLGRGDEKLFF.

This chain connects TRBV24-1 to TRBJ2-3; 8 nucleotides agree with TRBD2. The trim removed 1 base at V and 4 bases at J, leaving 6 bases unmatched. There are 16 residues in the CDR3. The germline CDR1 and CDR2 sequences are KGHDR and SFDVKD. The CDR3 DNA reads TGTGCCACCAGTGATTTTAAAGCGGGAGAGGCAGATACGCAGTATTTT. Translating it yields CATSDFKAGEADTQYF.

V is TRBV19 and J is TRBJ2-5; 9 positions match TRBD2. CDR1 and CDR2 from the germline V gene are LNHDA and SQIVND (reference sequence). CDR3 length: 16 residues. After removal of 0 bases from V and 5 bases from J, the junction contained 7 bases not matched to a gene. This CDR3 reads CASSIERREGRETQYF. Written as DNA, the CDR3 is TGTGCCAGTAGTATAGAGCGGCGGGAGGGCCGCGAGACCCAGTACTTC.

The chain carries TRBV4-1 and TRBJ2-4, with D possibly being TRBD1 or TRBD2 (5 bases each). This CDR3 is built from 14 residues. CDR1 MGHRA and CDR2 YSYEKL come from the germline V gene. The V end was cut by 4 bases, the J end by 3 bases, with 10 bases between. The CDR3 region has the DNA TGCGCCAGCAGCCCCTTGGGGGTCAAAAACATTCAGTACTTC. It encodes CASSPLGVKNIQYF.

The CDR3 nucleotides read TGTGCCAGCAGCCAAAGGAGCCAGAACACTGAAGCTTTCTTT. Its translation is CASSQRSQNTEAFF. V is TRBV3-1 (or the pseudogene TRBV3-2) and J is TRBJ1-1; D gene unclear. Trimming pared 2 bases from V and 1 base from J, leaving 8 bases between. This CDR3 contains 14 residues. Germline assignment: CDR1 LGHDT and CDR2 YNNKEL (reference sequence).

This rearrangement joins TRBV6-6 to TRBJ1-2; D ambiguous. The CDR3 is made up of 14 amino acids. V dropped 8 bases and J dropped 4 bases, with 17 bases sitting between them. Germline loops: CDR1 MNHNY, CDR2 SVGAGI (reference sequence). CDR3 protein: CASRPSSGSYGYTF. The CDR3 coding sequence is TGTGCCAGCCGCCCGAGTTCGGGCAGCTATGGCTACACCTTC.